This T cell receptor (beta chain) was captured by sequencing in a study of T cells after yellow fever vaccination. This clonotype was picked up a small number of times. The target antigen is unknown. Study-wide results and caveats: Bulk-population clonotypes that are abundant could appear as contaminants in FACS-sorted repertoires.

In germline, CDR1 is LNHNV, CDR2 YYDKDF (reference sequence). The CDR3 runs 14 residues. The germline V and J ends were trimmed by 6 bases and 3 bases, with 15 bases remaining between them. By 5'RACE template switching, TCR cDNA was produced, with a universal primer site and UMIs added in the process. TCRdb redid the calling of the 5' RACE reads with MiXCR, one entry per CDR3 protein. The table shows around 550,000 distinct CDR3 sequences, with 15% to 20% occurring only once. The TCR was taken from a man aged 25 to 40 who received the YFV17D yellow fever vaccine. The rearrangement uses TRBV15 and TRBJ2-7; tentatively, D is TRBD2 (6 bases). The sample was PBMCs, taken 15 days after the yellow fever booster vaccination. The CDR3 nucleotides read TGTGCCACCAGTGGGACTGGGAAGGGCTACGAGCAGTACTTC. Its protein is CATSGTGKGYEQYF.